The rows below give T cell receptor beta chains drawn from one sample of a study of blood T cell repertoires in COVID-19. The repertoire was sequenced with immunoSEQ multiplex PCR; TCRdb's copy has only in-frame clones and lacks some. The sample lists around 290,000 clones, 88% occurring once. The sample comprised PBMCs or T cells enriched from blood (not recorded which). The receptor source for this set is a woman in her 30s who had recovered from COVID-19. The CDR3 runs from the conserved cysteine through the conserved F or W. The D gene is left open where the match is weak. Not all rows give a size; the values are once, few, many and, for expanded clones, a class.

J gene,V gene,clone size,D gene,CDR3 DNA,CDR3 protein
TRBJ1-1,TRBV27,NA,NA,TGTGCCAGCAGTTTATCGGGATTTCGGGAAGATGAAGCTTTCTTT,CASSLSGFREDEAFF
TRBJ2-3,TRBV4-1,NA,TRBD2,TGCGCCAGCAGCCAATGGGCTAGCGGGAGGGCCCGCCTAGATAAAGATACGCAGTATTTT,CASSQWASGRARLDKDTQYF
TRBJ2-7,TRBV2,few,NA,TGTGCCAGCACCCGAACCGGAGCCTCCTACGAGCAGTACTTC,CASTRTGASYEQYF
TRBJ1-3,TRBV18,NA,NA,TGTGCCAGCTCACCAAGTGCGGATGGAAACACCATATATTTT,CASSPSADGNTIYF
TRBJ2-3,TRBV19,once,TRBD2,TGTGCCAGTAGTCGGCAGGCGGGGGGCCTAGGGTATGGCACAGATACGCAGTATTTT,CASSRQAGGLGYGTDTQYF
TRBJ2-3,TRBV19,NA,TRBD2,TGTGCCAGTAGTCGGACTAGCGGTCGTCGCACAGATACGCAGTATTTT,CASSRTSGRRTDTQYF
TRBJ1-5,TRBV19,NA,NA,TGTGCCAGTAGTCCCCGGGCTCGGGGGTTCGGTCAGCCCCAGCATTTT,CASSPRARGFGQPQHF
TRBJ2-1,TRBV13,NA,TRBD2,TGTGCCAGCAGCTTAATAGGGGCGGGACTAGGAAATGAGCAGTTCTTC,CASSLIGAGLGNEQFF
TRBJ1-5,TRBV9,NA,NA,TGTGCCAGCAGCGTTGGGACTGGGCCCCAGCATTTT,CASSVGTGPQHF
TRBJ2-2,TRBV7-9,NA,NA,TGTGCCAGCAGCCCGACTTACCCGACCCTGGTCACCGGGGAGCTGTTTTTT,CASSPTYPTLVTGELFF
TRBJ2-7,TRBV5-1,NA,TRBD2,TGCGCCAGTCGCTGGACTAGCGGGGGACCCTTAAACTCCTACGAGCAGTACTTC,CASRWTSGGPLNSYEQYF
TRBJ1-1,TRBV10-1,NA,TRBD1,TGCGCCAGCAGTGAGTCCGGGACAGGGTTGAACACTGAAGCTTTCTTT,CASSESGTGLNTEAFF
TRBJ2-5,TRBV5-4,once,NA,TGTGCCCAATCTCAGGTTGGCGCGCAAGAGACCCAGTACTTC,CAQSQVGAQETQYF
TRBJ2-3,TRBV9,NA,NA,TGTGCCAGCAGCGGCCACTTGGGGGCCGATATCCTCAGGACAGATACGCAGTATTTT,CASSGHLGADILRTDTQYF
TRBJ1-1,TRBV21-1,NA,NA,TGTGCCAGCAGGCCTACAGGTGGTAACACTGAAGCTTTCTTT,CASRPTGGNTEAFF
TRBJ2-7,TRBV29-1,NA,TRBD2,TGCAGCGTTGATAGCGGGAGCTCCTACGAGCAGTACTTC,CSVDSGSSYEQYF
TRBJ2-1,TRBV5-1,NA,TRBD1,TGCGCCAGCAGCTCGGTGGCAGGGGGTTACAATGAGCAGTTCTTC,CASSSVAGGYNEQFF
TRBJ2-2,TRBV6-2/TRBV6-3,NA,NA,TGTGCCAGCAGTTACCCGGCAGGCTCCACCGGGGAGCTGTTTTTT,CASSYPAGSTGELFF
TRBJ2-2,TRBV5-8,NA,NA,TGTGCCAGCAGCTTGATTTCAGGGTACGCCGGGGAGCTGTTTTTT,CASSLISGYAGELFF
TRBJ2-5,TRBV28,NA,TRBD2,TGTGCCAGCAGTTGGGGACTAGCGGGGGCCCAAGAGACCCAGTACTTC,CASSWGLAGAQETQYF
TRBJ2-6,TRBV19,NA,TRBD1,TGTGCCACCCCGGGACAGCGGAAAGGGTCTGGGGCCAACGTCCTGACTTTC,CATPGQRKGSGANVLTF
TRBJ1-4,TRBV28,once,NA,TGTGCCAGCAGCCCTGTTTCTACTAATGAAAAACTGTTTTTT,CASSPVSTNEKLFF
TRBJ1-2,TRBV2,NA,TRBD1,TGTGCCAGCGGGACAGGGGTTTATGGCTACACCTTC,CASGTGVYGYTF
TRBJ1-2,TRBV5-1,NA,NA,TGCGCCAGCAGCCCGATCGGGGGGATCCTTACTAACTATGGCTACACCTTC,CASSPIGGILTNYGYTF
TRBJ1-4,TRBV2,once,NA,TGTGCCAGCAGTGGCCGGGAGAATGAAAAACTGTTTTTT,CASSGRENEKLFF
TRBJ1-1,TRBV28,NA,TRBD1,TGTGCCAGCAGTTTGCCCGGGACAGAGACTGAAGCTTTCTTT,CASSLPGTETEAFF
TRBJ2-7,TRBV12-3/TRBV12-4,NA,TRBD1,TGTGCCAGCAGTCTAGGACAGGGCAACGAGCAGTACTTC,CASSLGQGNEQYF
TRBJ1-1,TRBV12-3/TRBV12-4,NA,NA,TGTGCCAGCAGTTTGTCACAGTTCCATCCTTTCTTT,CASSLSQFHPFF
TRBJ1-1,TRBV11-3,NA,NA,TGTGCCAGCAGCCTAATACAGGGTGAAATCGTTCTCACTGAAGCTTTCTTT,CASSLIQGEIVLTEAFF
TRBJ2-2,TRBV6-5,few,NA,TGTGCCAGCAGTTACCCGTACACCGGGGAGCTGTTTTTT,CASSYPYTGELFF
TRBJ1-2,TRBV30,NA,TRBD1,TGTGCCTGGAGCCCGGGACAGGGGGTACCGGGGAACTATGGCTACACCTTC,CAWSPGQGVPGNYGYTF
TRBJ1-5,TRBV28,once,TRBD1,TGTGCCAGCACCGGGACAGGGGGTCCTCAGCCCCAGCATTTT,CASTGTGGPQPQHF
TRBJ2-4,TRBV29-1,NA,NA,TGCAGCGTGCACGGGGGTCGCCAAAACATTCAGTACTTC,CSVHGGRQNIQYF
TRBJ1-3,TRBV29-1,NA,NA,TGCAGCGTTATTTCCGGGGGAAACACCATATATTTT,CSVISGGNTIYF
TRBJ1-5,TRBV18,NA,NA,TGTGCCAGCTCAGACTACGATCAGCCCCAGCATTTT,CASSDYDQPQHF
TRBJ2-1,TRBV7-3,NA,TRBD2,TGTGCCAGCAGCTTAGTAGCGGGAGTTAGGGATGAGCAGTTCTTC,CASSLVAGVRDEQFF
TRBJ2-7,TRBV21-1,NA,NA,TGTGCCAGCAGCAAAGAAGGTCAAGCGGGGGGAGAACATTTCCCCCTTCCCTTCGAGCAGTACTTC,CASSKEGQAGGEHFPLPFEQYF
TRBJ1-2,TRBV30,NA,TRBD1,TGTGCCTGGAGTAAAAAGGGGACAGACTATGGCTACACCTTC,CAWSKKGTDYGYTF
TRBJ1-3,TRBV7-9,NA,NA,TGTGCCAGCAGCTTAGGTAGCTCTGGAAACACCATATATTTT,CASSLGSSGNTIYF
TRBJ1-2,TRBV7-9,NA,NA,TGTGCCAGCAGCTTAGGGCGTCTCTCCCAGGGTGATGGCTACACCTTC,CASSLGRLSQGDGYTF
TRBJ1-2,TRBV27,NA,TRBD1,TGTGCCAGCAGTCCCTCAGGACAGGGGGCTACCTATGGCTACACCTTC,CASSPSGQGATYGYTF
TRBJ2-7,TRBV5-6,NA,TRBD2,TGTGCCAGCAGCTTGGCGGGTAGCGGGAGCAAGTTCTACGAGCAGTACTTC,CASSLAGSGSKFYEQYF
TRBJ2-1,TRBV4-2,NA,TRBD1,TGTGCCAGCAGCCTACGCCGAGACAGGGTCGATGAGCAGTTCTTC,CASSLRRDRVDEQFF
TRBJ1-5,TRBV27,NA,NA,TGTGCCAGCAGTCCCAGGGGAGGGAATCAGCCCCAGCATTTT,CASSPRGGNQPQHF
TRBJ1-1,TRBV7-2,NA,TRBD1,TGTGCCAGCAGCCCCGACAGGGTATGGATGAACACTGAAGCTTTCTTT,CASSPDRVWMNTEAFF
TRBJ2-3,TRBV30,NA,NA,TGTGCCTGGAGTTACGGTAGCCCTGATACGCAGTATTTT,CAWSYGSPDTQYF
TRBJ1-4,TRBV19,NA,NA,TGTGCCAGTAGTTCCCAGCCCCAGGTTGGTGAAAAACTGTTTTTT,CASSSQPQVGEKLFF
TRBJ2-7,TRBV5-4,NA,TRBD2,TGTGCCAGCAGCTTCGGGGCTAGCGGGGGGCCACTGTTCTACGAGCAGTACTTC,CASSFGASGGPLFYEQYF
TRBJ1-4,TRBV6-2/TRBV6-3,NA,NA,TGTGCCAGCAGTTACGTCGCTGGGCAACTGTTTTTT,CASSYVAGQLFF
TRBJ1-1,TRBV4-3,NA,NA,TGCGCCAGCAGCCCACGGCGAGGGCCAGAGACTGAAGCTTTCTTT,CASSPRRGPETEAFF